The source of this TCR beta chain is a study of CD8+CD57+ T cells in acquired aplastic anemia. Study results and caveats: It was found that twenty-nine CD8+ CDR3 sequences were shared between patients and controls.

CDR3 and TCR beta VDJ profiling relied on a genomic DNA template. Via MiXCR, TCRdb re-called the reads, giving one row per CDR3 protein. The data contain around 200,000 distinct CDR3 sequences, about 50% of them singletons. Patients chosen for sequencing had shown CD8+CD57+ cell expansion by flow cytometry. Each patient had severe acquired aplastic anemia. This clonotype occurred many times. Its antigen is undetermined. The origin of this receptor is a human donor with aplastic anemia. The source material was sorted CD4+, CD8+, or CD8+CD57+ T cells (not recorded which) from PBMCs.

The CDR3 coding sequence is TGTGCCAGTAGTATAGCTGACAGGGCTGAAGCTTTCTTT. Its protein is CASSIADRAEAFF. V gene TRBV19 combines with J gene TRBJ1-1; 7 bases align to TRBD1. J lost 6 bases, V lost 1 base, and 2 bases had no gene match. Germline V gene lookup returns CDR1 LNHDA and CDR2 SQIVND (reference sequence). The CDR3 extends over 13 amino acids.